The 12 T cell receptor beta chains below come from one sample, sequenced in a study of regulatory T cells in long-lasting Graves disease. Time point described: newly diagnosed GD, antithyroid drugs for less than 3 months. The TCR library was made from RNA that had been extracted from PBMCs in TRIzol. Arm-PCR with iRepertoire HTBI primers amplified the CDR3 regions for these TCR beta libraries. TCRdb itself ran the multiplex PCR reads through MiXCR, one entry per CDR3 protein. The sample lists hundreds of thousands of distinct CDR3 sequences; approximately 15% were seen once. The data were also submitted as part of a second study, on T cells in Graves' hyperthyroidism and ophthalmopathy.

Here the sequenced sample was peripheral blood mononuclear cells (PBMCs), taken at new diagnosis, from a patient treated with antithyroid drugs. The receptors originated from a woman aged 30 to 39 with Graves disease.

The table lists this clonotype with many counts. The gene calls are TRBV7-2 and TRBJ1-2, with 8 bases that match TRBD1. J gave up 4 bases and V 4 bases, and 8 bases lay outside the gene matches. Germline assignment: CDR1 SGHTA and CDR2 FQGNSA. The CDR3 runs 15 residues. The CDR3 loop reads CASSYVAGGVYGYTF. As DNA, the CDR3 is TGTGCCAGCAGCTACGTGGCAGGGGGCGTCTATGGCTACACCTTC.

Turning to this clonotype: The CDR3 end shows no conserved phenylalanine or tryptophan, and so a read error is likely. V usage is TRBV28 and J usage is TRBJ2-1; D is possibly TRBD1 (5 bases). The J call may be incorrect, as the DNA end agrees better with TRBJ2-5. Germline lookup yields CDR1 MDHEN and CDR2 SYDVKM. The CDR3 consists of 14 residues. The CDR3: CASSLYNPGETQYS. DNA for the CDR3: TGTGCCAGCAGTTTATACAATCCAGGGGAGACCCAGTACTCC.

This clonotype occurred many times. The chain links TRBV19 to TRBJ1-1, with unresolved D. V lost 7 bases and J lost 0, with 12 bases in between. This CDR3 contains 14 residues. Germline CDR1 LNHDA, CDR2 SQIVND (reference sequence). This CDR3 reads CASTTTAMNTEAFF. The CDR3 nucleotides read TGTGCCAGTACTACAACCGCGATGAACACTGAAGCTTTCTTT.

The gene calls are TRBV27 and TRBJ1-5; D might be TRBD1 (5 bases). Germline V gene lookup returns CDR1 MNHEY and CDR2 SMNVEV (reference sequence). The CDR3 spans 17 residues. Deletions cut 7 bases from V and 1 base from J, with 20 bases between. This chain's CDR3 is CASTRETQGQSNQPQHF. CDR3 nucleotide sequence: TGTGCCAGCACGCGAGAGACTCAGGGCCAGAGCAATCAGCCCCAGCATTTT.

The chain recombines TRBV7-2 with TRBJ2-5, with a tentative D call TRBD2 (7 bases). Trimming cost V 5 bases and J 4 bases, with 11 bases left between them. This CDR3 is built from 13 residues. Germline V gene data show CDR1 as SGHTA and CDR2 as FQGNSA. The CDR3 here is CASSRGGIETQYF. CDR3 nucleotides: TGTGCCAGCAGCCGCGGGGGCATAGAGACCCAGTACTTC.

The rearrangement uses TRBV5-1 and TRBJ2-5; no clear D gene. V lost 0 bases to trimming and J lost 5 bases, with 11 bases between them. The CDR3 is 14 amino acids. Germline V gene sequence: CDR1 SGHRS, CDR2 YFSETQ. The DNA of the CDR3 is TGCGCCAGCAGCTTGGGCAGGAAAGTTGAGACCCAGTACTTC. It encodes CASSLGRKVETQYF.

The CDR3 loop is CASRMGDRHTGELFF. For the CDR3, the DNA is TGTGCCAGCAGAATGGGGGACAGACACACCGGGGAGCTGTTTTTT. The V and J genes are TRBV28 and TRBJ2-2; TRBD1 aligns across 7 bases. This CDR3 comprises 15 residues. The V and J ends lost 6 bases and 3 bases, in that order; junction bases with no gene match: 7. CDR1 is MDHEN, CDR2 SYDVKM, per germline.

In its sample, this clonotype was seen a few times. This chain links TRBV5-1 with TRBJ2-1; TRBD2 matches 7 bases. V was pared by 4 bases and J by 10 bases, with 8 bases of the junction left unmatched. The germline V gene encodes CDR1 SGHRS and CDR2 YFSETQ. The CDR3 extends over 13 amino acids. CDR3 DNA: TGCGCCAGCAGCCGAGGAGCGGGACCCGAGCAGTTCTTC. This sequence encodes CASSRGAGPEQFF.

This clonotype has just a few counts. The chain couples TRBV30 to TRBJ1-5; D is unclear. V was clipped by 0 bases and J by 5 bases, with 14 bases between them. The V gene's germline CDR1 is GTSNPN and CDR2 SVGIG (reference sequence). The CDR3 length is 15 residues. CDR3 sequence (DNA): TGTGCCTGGAGTGTAGGTATAGGGTGGGATCAGCCCCAGCATTTT. Its translation: CAWSVGIGWDQPQHF.

This clonotype appeared many times. The chain uses TRBV2 and TRBJ1-5; D remains unclear. The length of the CDR3 is 15 residues. Between the trimmed V and J ends, which lost 5 bases and 4 bases, there was a span of 15 bases. CDR1 SNHLY and CDR2 FYNNEI come from the germline V gene. CDR3 loop: CASSPGPWENQPQHF. In DNA, the CDR3 is TGTGCCAGCAGTCCTGGACCGTGGGAAAATCAGCCCCAGCATTTT. Complete variable domain (other parts from reference TRBV2 and TRBJ1-5): EPEVTQTPSHQVTQMGQEVILRCVPISNHLYFYWYRQILGQKVEFLVSFYNNEISEKSEIFDDQFSVERPDGSNFTLKIRSTKLEDSAMYFCASSPGPWENQPQHFGDGTRLSIL.

The chain couples TRBV30 to TRBJ1-1; perhaps TRBD1 as D (6 bases). This CDR3 has 13 residues. Looked up from germline, CDR1 is GTSNPN and CDR2 is SVGIG (reference sequence). Trimming took 7 bases from V and 0 from J, leaving 12 bases between them. The CDR3 DNA follows: TGTGCCTCGTTCGGGGGGCTGAACACTGAAGCTTTCTTT. Amino acid sequence: CASFGGLNTEAFF.

This clonotype was picked up a small number of times. The gene calls are TRBV18 and TRBJ1-4, with a weak D call TRBD1 (5 bases). Germline CDR1 and CDR2: KGHSH and LQKENI. This CDR3 has 11 amino acids. The V and J ends lost 1 base and 12 bases respectively, with 6 bases between them. The chain's CDR3 is CASSPRRELFF. The CDR3, as DNA: TGTGCCAGCTCACCACGCAGGGAACTGTTTTTT.